This is a list of T cell receptor beta chains from one sample in a study of shared clonotypes between healthy human individuals. Sequenced by immunoSEQ multiplex PCR; TCRdb stores in-frame clones only, minus some. The sample records a few million clones, approximately 93% being singletons. Sequenced: naive CD4+ T cells from PBMCs. These receptors came from a young man in good health. Some clones in this sample may be carry-over from other donors' samples. Both conserved end residues are part of each CDR3. Fields, in order: V gene, J gene, CDR3 protein.

TRBV27	TRBJ2-7	CASSSRTSGAYEQYF
TRBV4-3	TRBJ2-5	CASSQDYGDQETQYF
TRBV29-1	TRBJ2-7	CSAARGPAYEQYF
TRBV5-4	TRBJ2-7	CASSYSRDGPYEQYF
TRBV19	TRBJ2-1	CASSALRASSSYNEQFF
TRBV5-4	TRBJ2-5	CASSKGLAGVQETQYF
TRBV19	TRBJ2-2	CASRQGTPSNTGELFF
TRBV5-1	TRBJ1-1	CASSLTDRGDTEAFF
TRBV28	TRBJ2-2	CASSRWGNTGELFF
TRBV5-6	TRBJ1-4	CASSLGRTAHNEKLFF
TRBV19	TRBJ1-5	CASSISHSNQPQHF
TRBV28	TRBJ1-5	CASKVAPGTGKRQPQHF
TRBV30	TRBJ1-4	CAWAGPSRSEKLFF
TRBV18	TRBJ2-7	CASSPPEGTLEQYF
TRBV27	TRBJ1-4	CASSKGRTNEKLFF
TRBV28	TRBJ2-7	CASAGTGGYEQYF
TRBV5-1	TRBJ1-2	CASSLAGSYGYTF
TRBV6-5	TRBJ2-7	CASSYSYNYEQYF
TRBV7-9	TRBJ1-4	CASSLQGAGEKLFF
TRBV5-1	TRBJ2-7	CASSHGGTGSYEQYF
TRBV10-1	TRBJ2-5	CASSESGGVETQYF
TRBV5-3	TRBJ1-1	CARSLNEAVLNTEAFF
TRBV27	TRBJ2-1	CASTFRTRDRGPDGQFF
TRBV4-3	TRBJ1-2	CASSLEPANYGYTF
TRBV28	TRBJ2-7	CASSLWGQGRKEQYF
TRBV28	TRBJ1-2	CASSFLPDGLGYTF
TRBV4-3	TRBJ1-3	CASSQDSRAHSGTGNTIYF
TRBV9	TRBJ2-1	CASSPGGAERYNEQFF
TRBV7-9	TRBJ1-5	CASSPNQGQPQHF